A single sample is the source of the 24 T cell receptor beta chains below, sequenced in a study of neoadjuvant nivolumab and ipilimumab in lung cancer. Only in-frame clones appear in the TCRdb table, and some are missing; sequencing was by immunoSEQ multiplex PCR. The table lists 30,000 or so clones, 90% of them singletons. The material sequenced was peripheral blood, taken after neoadjuvant nivolumab, alone or with ipilimumab, at or shortly before surgery. Receptors were obtained from an adult with non-small cell lung cancer.

This clone was recorded a few times. The chain recombines TRBV6-1 with TRBJ2-3; no definite D call. Trimming removed 2 bases from V and 0 bases from J, with 12 bases in between. The CDR3 spans 16 residues. Germline V gene sequence: CDR1 MNHNS, CDR2 SASEGT. The CDR3 protein is CASSEIGRLSTDTQYF. The CDR3, as DNA: TGTGCCAGCAGTGAAATCGGACGGCTAAGCACAGATACGCAGTATTTT.

This rearrangement joins TRBV6-1 to TRBJ2-1, with D hard to call. The germline V and J ends were trimmed by 2 bases and 6 bases, with 14 bases remaining between them. The CDR3 is made up of 15 amino acids. CDR1 is MNHNS and CDR2 is SASEGT in the germline V gene. CDR3 bases: TGTGCCAGCAGTGAACAAGCTGGGGTCCTCAATGAGCAGTTCTTC. Translating gives CASSEQAGVLNEQFF.

The CDR3 region has the DNA TGTGCCAGCAGCCCAGGGAAAGTGAACACTGAAGCTTTCTTT. It codes for CASSPGKVNTEAFF. The chain links TRBV6-5 to TRBJ1-1; D perhaps matches TRBD1 (5 bases). CDR1 is MNHEY, CDR2 SVGAGI, per germline. V lost 6 bases and J 0 bases, leaving 11 bases between the germline ends. The CDR3 consists of 14 residues.

This clone was detected once. V is TRBV28 and J is TRBJ1-6; D is uncertain. Germline CDR1 is MDHEN and CDR2 is SYDVKM. The CDR3 totals 14 residues. CDR3 in DNA: TGTGCTCTCAGCGGAAGGCTCGGTAATTCACCCCTCCACTTT. It specifies CALSGRLGNSPLHF.

The chain has TRBV7-2 and TRBJ2-7, with D perhaps TRBD1 or TRBD2 (6 bases each). Per the germline V gene, CDR1 is SGHTA and CDR2 is FQGNSA. The CDR3 runs to 16 residues. Trimming took off 1 base at V and 2 bases at J, with 15 bases between the two ends. CDR3 sequence reads: CASSLEGGGYPYEQYF. CDR3 DNA sequence: TGTGCCAGCAGCTTAGAAGGAGGGGGTTACCCCTACGAGCAGTACTTC.

The V gene is TRBV6-1, the J gene TRBJ1-1, with D hard to call. V dropped 7 bases and J dropped 4 bases, with 16 bases sitting between them. CDR1 MNHNS and CDR2 SASEGT come from the germline V gene. The CDR3 is 14 amino acids. This CDR3 is CASNPRLGGTEAFF. The CDR3, as DNA: TGTGCCAGCAACCCCAGGCTCGGAGGCACTGAAGCTTTCTTT.

The chain combines TRBV18 with TRBJ2-2; 7 bases agree with TRBD1. The junction had 17 bases not matched to a gene; V was cut back by 4 bases and J by 0 bases. The CDR3 extends over 20 amino acids. Germline V CDR1 and CDR2: KGHSH, LQKENI. CDR3 sequence (DNA): TGTGCCAGCTCACTATTCTCCTCTGCCGGGACAGATCCGAACACCGGGGAGCTGTTTTTT. Encoded protein: CASSLFSSAGTDPNTGELFF. The full variable domain, in which reference TRBV18 and TRBJ2-2 provide the parts outside the CDR3, is NAGVMQNPRHLVRRRGQEARLRCSPMKGHSHVYWYRQLPEEGLKFMVYLQKENIIDESGMPKERFSAEFPKEGPSILRIQQVVRGDSAAYFCASSLFSSAGTDPNTGELFFGEGSRLTVL.

The CDR3 sequence is CASSPVSGHNEQFF. The CDR3 coding sequence is TGTGCCAGCAGCCCCGTTTCGGGCCACAATGAGCAGTTCTTC. V gene TRBV7-3 combines with J gene TRBJ2-1, with no clear D. The CDR3 is made up of 14 amino acids. Between the trimmed V and J ends, which lost 5 bases and 5 bases, there was a span of 13 bases. Per the germline V gene, CDR1 is SGHTA and CDR2 is FQGTGA.

This chain joins TRBV13 and TRBJ2-6; weak D call: TRBD1 (6 bases). CDR1 and CDR2 (germline): PRHDT, FYEKMQ (reference sequence). V lost 4 bases and J 3 bases, leaving 10 bases between the germline ends. This CDR3 region has 15 residues. CDR3 sequence: CASSSRGFGANVLTF. CDR3 nucleotide sequence: TGTGCCAGCAGCTCCAGGGGTTTTGGGGCCAACGTCCTGACTTTC.

DNA for the CDR3: TGTGCCAGCAGTGAATCGGAGGGTAGGGGTTCTGAAGCTTTCTTT. It codes for CASSESEGRGSEAFF. The chain couples TRBV25-1 to TRBJ1-1, with a weak D call TRBD1 (5 bases). Trimming removed 1 base at V and 6 bases at J, with 15 bases between. Germline assignment: CDR1 MGHDK and CDR2 SYGVNS. This CDR3 comprises 15 residues.

V gene TRBV5-4 combines with J gene TRBJ2-2; D possibly corresponds to TRBD2 (6 bases). The CDR3 loop spans 16 amino acids. CDR1 SGHNT and CDR2 YYREEE come from the germline V gene (reference sequence). V lost 3 bases and J lost 5, with 17 bases in between. Here the CDR3 reads CASSYLPGGVTGELFF. CDR3 sequence (DNA): TGTGCCAGCAGCTACCTTCCTGGAGGGGTTACCGGGGAGCTGTTTTTT.

This rearrangement joins TRBV5-4 to TRBJ2-1; no firm D call. CDR1 is SGHNT, CDR2 YYREEE, per germline (reference sequence). V dropped 1 base and J dropped 10 bases, with 9 bases sitting between them. This CDR3 is 12 amino acids long. In DNA form, the CDR3 reads TGTGCCAGCAGCTTGAGGTTCAGAGAGCAGTTCTTC. Protein product: CASSLRFREQFF.

V usage is TRBV4-1 and J usage is TRBJ1-5; the D gene is possibly TRBD1 (6 bases). The germline gives CDR1 MGHRA, CDR2 YSYEKL. The V end lost 1 base, the J end lost 7 bases, and 20 bases lay between the germline ends. The CDR3 runs to 17 residues. Here the CDR3 DNA reads TGCGCCAGCAGCCAAGGAACAGGGAAGGTCCTCAGGCAGCCCCAGCATTTT. It translates to CASSQGTGKVLRQPQHF.

The chain uses TRBV7-3 and TRBJ2-1; D ambiguous. CDR3 length: 13 residues. Trimming left V 5 bases short and J 6 bases short, with 11 bases between. The germline gives CDR1 SGHTA, CDR2 FQGTGA. The CDR3 region is CASSLGTGNEQFF. CDR3 DNA: TGTGCCAGCAGCCTGGGTACGGGCAATGAGCAGTTCTTC. Full variable domain (remainder filled in from reference TRBV7-3 and TRBJ2-1): GAGVSQTPSNKVTEKGKYVELRCDPISGHTALYWYRQSLGQGPEFLIYFQGTGAADDSGLPNDRFFAVRPEGSVSTLKIQRTERGDSAVYLCASSLGTGNEQFFGPGTRLTVL.

The chain carries TRBV5-3 and TRBJ1-5; 12 nucleotides agree with TRBD1. TRBV5-3 is an ORF, with its function uncertain. The junction had 17 bases not matched to a gene; V was cut back by 10 bases and J by 6 bases. The CDR3 sequence is 17 residues long. CDR3 sequence: CAPYGGTGGNIGQPQHF. In DNA, the CDR3 is TGTGCCCCCTACGGGGGGACAGGGGGCAATATCGGTCAGCCCCAGCATTTT.

The rearrangement links TRBV10-1 to TRBJ1-1; D is unclear. The CDR3 is 14 residues long. V was cut by 6 bases and J by 1 base, with 12 bases left in between. Germline V gene sequence: CDR1 WNHNN, CDR2 SYGVQD (reference sequence). In DNA form, the CDR3 reads TGCGCCAGCAGCAACAGACGGACGAACACTGAAGCTTTCTTT. Its translation is CASSNRRTNTEAFF.

This chain uses TRBV7-2 with TRBJ2-2; unclear D gene. Trimming removed 5 bases at V and 0 bases at J, with 10 bases between. CDR3 length: 15 amino acids. Germline V gene sequence: CDR1 SGHTA, CDR2 FQGNSA. The CDR3: CASSPRLANTGELFF. The CDR3 DNA reads TGTGCCAGCAGCCCTAGATTAGCGAACACCGGGGAGCTGTTTTTT.

This chain links TRBV5-4 with TRBJ2-5; 10 bases align to TRBD1. V lost 0 bases to trimming and J lost 1 base; unmatched junction nucleotides: 0. From germline, CDR1 is SGHNT and CDR2 YYREEE (reference sequence). The CDR3 is made up of 15 amino acids. The CDR3 is CASSLGTGGQETQYF. The CDR3, as DNA: TGTGCCAGCAGCTTGGGGACAGGGGGCCAAGAGACCCAGTACTTC.

The chain employs TRBV7-8 and TRBJ2-7, with TRBD1 identical over 9 bases. Looked up from germline, CDR1 is SGHVS and CDR2 is FQNEAQ. The junction had 9 bases not matched to a gene; V was cut back by 6 bases and J by 3 bases. This CDR3 comprises 15 residues. CDR3 DNA: TGTGCCAGCAGGACTGTGGGACAGGGAGGCTACGAGCAGTACTTC. Its translation is CASRTVGQGGYEQYF.

The genes are TRBV6-5 and TRBJ2-2; D unresolved. Looked up from germline, CDR1 is MNHEY and CDR2 is SVGAGI. The CDR3 has 12 amino acids. Trimming cost V 11 bases and J 4 bases, with 11 bases left between them. The CDR3 DNA reads as TGTGCCGCGCGCAGAACCACCGGGGAGCTGTTTTTT. This translates into CAARRTTGELFF.

This rearrangement joins TRBV11-2 to TRBJ1-1; D unresolved. The CDR3 runs 13 residues. Trimming took off 3 bases at V and 0 bases at J, with 5 bases between the two ends. Germline V gene lookup returns CDR1 SGHAT and CDR2 FQNNGV. CDR3 in amino acids: CASSLSLNTEAFF. CDR3 in DNA: TGTGCCAGCAGCTTGTCCCTGAACACTGAAGCTTTCTTT.

The V and J genes are TRBV2 and TRBJ2-7; D is ambiguous. Germline CDR1 SNHLY, CDR2 FYNNEI. Trimming removed 4 bases at V and 7 bases at J, with 5 bases between. The CDR3 is made up of 10 amino acids. The CDR3 reads CASSVREQYF. For the CDR3, the DNA is TGTGCCAGCAGTGTTAGAGAGCAGTACTTC. Variable domain in full (rest from reference TRBV2 and TRBJ2-7): EPEVTQTPSHQVTQMGQEVILRCVPISNHLYFYWYRQILGQKVEFLVSFYNNEISEKSEIFDDQFSVERPDGSNFTLKIRSTKLEDSAMYFCASSVREQYFGPGTRLTVT.

The V call is TRBV29-1, the J call TRBJ1-1; D may be TRBD1 (5 bases). The CDR3 has 12 amino acids. CDR1 is SQVTM and CDR2 is ANQGSEA in the germline V gene. The V and J ends lost 6 bases and 0 bases respectively, with 8 bases between them. The CDR3 DNA reads as TGCAGCGTCCGGACATTGAACACTGAAGCTTTCTTT. Amino acids: CSVRTLNTEAFF.

This clone was counted a single time. This chain uses TRBV2 with TRBJ2-7; TRBD2 might be the D (6 bases). V lost 3 bases and J lost 2, with 14 bases in between. Germline V gene data show CDR1 as SNHLY and CDR2 as FYNNEI. This CDR3 comprises 15 residues. The CDR3 sequence is CASSDPREPPYEQYF. CDR3 coding DNA: TGTGCCAGCAGTGACCCACGGGAGCCTCCCTACGAGCAGTACTTC.